The subject of this entry is one TCR beta chain. Its antigen is as yet unknown. This entry comes from a study of cytomegalovirus exposure and HLA in healthy donors. About the study: Samples from HLA-typed donors yielded about 85 million unique TCRs in an early data release.

Regarding donors, all were healthy bone marrow donors. The germline CDR1 and CDR2 sequences are LGHNA and YNFKEQ. V gave up 0 bases and J gave up 5 bases; unmatched junction bases: 5. CDR3 length: 16 amino acids. In the PCR, 60 Vbeta and 13 Jbeta primers were used. Libraries were prepared by immunoSEQ multiplex PCR; TCRdb keeps only in-frame clonotypes and omits some of them. The sample includes around 90,000 clones, about 82% seen only once; the top ten take 7.3%. Broader study findings: As a later analysis showed, several of the most significant clusters appeared to be linked to common viral pathogens.

The chain has TRBV4-2 and TRBJ2-5; 11 bases agree with TRBD2. This TCR came from a man aged 25 to 45 in good health and CMV-seronegative. Sequencing input: PBMCs. In nucleotides, the CDR3 is TGTGCCAGCAGCCAAGATAGCGGGAGGGCTAGGGAGACCCAGTACTTC. Protein sequence: CASSQDSGRARETQYF.